This T cell receptor (beta chain) stems from a study of CD8+CD57+ T cells in acquired aplastic anemia. Study-wide context: The sorted CD4+ and CD8+ cells yielded an average around 3 ug of DNA.

This clonotype was seen only a few times. Its antigen is currently unknown. Genomic DNA acted as the template from which TCR beta VDJ combination and CDR3 sequence profiling were carried out. TCRdb ran MiXCR on the reads and lists one entry per CDR3 protein. The sample carries about 420,000 distinct CDR3 sequences, about two thirds recorded once. This CDR3 is 14 amino acids long. Germline loops: CDR1 SNHLY, CDR2 FYNNEI. J was trimmed by 1 base and V by 4 bases; bases with no gene match: 3. Whole-study results and caveats: There were over 25 CD8+ CDR3 sequences that occurred in both patients and controls.

The specimen was sorted CD4+, CD8+, or CD8+CD57+ T cells (not recorded which) from PBMCs. This receptor was taken from a human donor in good health, serving as a control. The V gene is TRBV2, the J gene TRBJ1-1; 7 positions agree with TRBD1. CDR3 bases: TGTGCCAGCAGTGGGGACAGTTCGAACACTGAAGCTTTCTTT. Protein: CASSGDSSNTEAFF.